The source of this TCR beta chain is a study of T cells after yellow fever vaccination. The V gene end was trimmed by 0 bases and the J gene end by 8 bases; junction bases not matched to a gene: 26. Germline V CDR1 and CDR2: MNHEY, SVGEGT. The CDR3 runs to 21 residues. Template switching with 5'RACE generated the TCR cDNA and added a universal primer site and UMIs. TCRdb processed the 5' RACE reads anew with MiXCR; each CDR3 protein has one entry. The sample has approximately 120,000 distinct CDR3 sequences; around 15% are singletons. Details on this clonotype: Its antigen is unknown.

Study-level points and caveats: FACS-sorted repertoires could contain abundant clonotypes contaminating from the bulk population.

The source was CD8+ T cells sorted from PBMCs, collected 5 days after the yellow fever booster vaccination. The TCR comes from a man aged 18 to 29 who received the YFV17D yellow fever vaccine. The J gene is TRBJ1-1, the V gene TRBV6-2 or TRBV6-3, with 8 bases matching TRBD1. CDR3 nucleotide sequence: TGTGCCAGCAGTTACTCGATGATTCCCCGAGGACAGGGAGGGGCACACTTGGAAGCTTTCTTT. Its protein product is CASSYSMIPRGQGGAHLEAFF.